This T cell receptor beta chain stems from a study of PD-L1 blockade in urothelial cancer. Study findings and constraints: Patients with below-median pretreatment blood clonality survived longer. At 3 weeks on treatment, tumor-associated clones expanded more with durable benefit.

The table came from immunoSEQ multiplex PCR; TCRdb's copy has only in-frame clones and leaves some out. The table shows tens of thousands of clones, with almost 90% occurring only once. Details on this clone: The antigen is unknown.

The CDR3 spans 15 residues. The germline gives CDR1 MNHNY, CDR2 SVGAGI (reference sequence). V lost 8 bases and J lost 2; bases outside the gene matches: 10. The time point was: pretreatment peripheral blood. The starting material was PBMCs, obtained around atezolizumab (anti-PD-L1) treatment. This sequence joins TRBV6-6 and TRBJ2-5; 8 nucleotides line up with TRBD1. This TCR was recovered from a man aged 65-85 years with urothelial cancer. In nucleotides, the CDR3 is TGTGCCAGCTCAGATAACAGGGGGGTACAAGAGACCCAGTACTTC. This translates into CASSDNRGVQETQYF.